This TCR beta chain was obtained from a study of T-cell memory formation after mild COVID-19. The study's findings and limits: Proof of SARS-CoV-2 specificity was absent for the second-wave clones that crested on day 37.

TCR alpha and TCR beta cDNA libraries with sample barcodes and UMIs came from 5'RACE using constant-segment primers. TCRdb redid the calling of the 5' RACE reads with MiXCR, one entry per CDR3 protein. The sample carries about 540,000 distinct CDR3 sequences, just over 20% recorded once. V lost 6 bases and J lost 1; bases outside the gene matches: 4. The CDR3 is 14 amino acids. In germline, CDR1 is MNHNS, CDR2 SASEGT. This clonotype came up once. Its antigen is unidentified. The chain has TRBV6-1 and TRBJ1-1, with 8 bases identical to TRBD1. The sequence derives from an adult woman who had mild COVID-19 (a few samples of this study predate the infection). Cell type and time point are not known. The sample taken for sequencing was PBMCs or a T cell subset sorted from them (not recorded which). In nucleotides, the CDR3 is TGTGCCAGCAGGACGACAGGGGCGAACACTGAAGCTTTCTTT. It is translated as CASRTTGANTEAFF.